This TCR beta chain originates from a study of cytotoxic CD8 clonotypes in ibrutinib-treated CLL. The repertoire was sequenced with immunoSEQ multiplex PCR; TCRdb's copy has only in-frame clones and lacks some. The data show roughly 56,000 clones, over 60% seen once. V was cut by 2 bases and J by 4 bases, with 9 bases left in between. The germline CDR1 and CDR2 sequences are MDHEN and SYDVKM. The CDR3 covers 14 residues. The gene calls are TRBV28 and TRBJ1-3, with a tentative D call TRBD1 (5 bases). This sample comprised PBMCs, obtained after 12 months of ibrutinib treatment. The receptor was isolated from a human donor with chronic lymphocytic leukemia. CDR3 loop: CASSLAGSGNTIYF. CDR3 coding DNA: TGTGCCAGCAGTTTAGCAGGGAGCGGAAACACCATATATTTT. Looking up the rest from reference TRBV28 and TRBJ1-3 gives the full variable domain: DVKVTQSSRYLVKRTGEKVFLECVQDMDHENMFWYRQDPGLGLRLIYFSYDVKMKEKGDIPEGYSVSREKKERFSLILESASTNQTSMYLCASSLAGSGNTIYFGEGSWLTVV.